The 7 T cell receptor beta chains listed next were all sequenced from one sample in a study of shared clonotypes between healthy human individuals. Here immunoSEQ multiplex PCR was the method, and the copy in TCRdb shows in-frame clones only, minus some. The data contain a few hundred thousand clones, approximately 65% of them seen just once; the ten biggest clones take up 11%. Sequenced: memory CD4+ T cells sorted from blood. Subset of the sample: CD45RA-negative fraction. These TCRs come from a man younger than 45 in good health.

This clone was seen just once. V is TRBV27 and J is TRBJ2-5, with D perhaps matching TRBD2 (5 bases). CDR1 and CDR2 from the germline V gene are MNHEY and SMNVEV (reference sequence). This CDR3 is built from 13 residues. The ends were cut back, 4 bases at V and 5 bases at J, with 11 bases in the middle. The CDR3 sequence: CASSSHRGETQYF. Written as DNA, the CDR3 is TGTGCCAGCAGTTCGCATCGGGGTGAGACCCAGTACTTC.

The J gene is TRBJ2-7, the V gene TRBV7-9; D remains ambiguous. The length of the CDR3 is 14 residues. Germline CDR1 SEHNR, CDR2 FQNEAQ (reference sequence). V dropped 4 bases and J dropped 2 bases, with 12 bases sitting between them. The DNA for the CDR3 is TGTGCCAGCAGCTGGCTCCGCGGTGCCTACGAGCAGTACTTC. This sequence encodes CASSWLRGAYEQYF. Full variable domain (rest looked up from reference TRBV7-9 and TRBJ2-7): DTGVSQNPRHKITKRGQNVTFRCDPISEHNRLYWYRQTLGQGPEFLTYFQNEAQLEKSRLLSDRFSAERPKGSFSTLEIQRTEQGDSAMYLCASSWLRGAYEQYFGPGTRLTVT.

Notes on this clone: The sample has other DNA sequences that encode this CDR3 too. V is TRBV9 and J is TRBJ2-1; D perhaps matches TRBD2 (6 bases). Per the germline V gene, CDR1 is SGDLS and CDR2 is YYNGEE. The CDR3 consists of 13 residues. V was cut by 2 bases and J by 6 bases, with 9 bases left in between. The CDR3 here is CASSVRLVNEQFF. CDR3 coding DNA: TGTGCCAGCAGCGTGAGACTAGTCAATGAGCAGTTCTTC.

The chain uses TRBV7-2 and TRBJ2-7; weak D call: TRBD1 (6 bases). V gave up 1 base and J gave up 2 bases, with 9 bases separating them. The germline CDR1 and CDR2 sequences are SGHTA and FQGNSA. The CDR3 covers 14 residues. DNA for the CDR3: TGTGCCAGCAGCTTAGTAGGGACAACCTACGAGCAGTACTTC. Translating gives CASSLVGTTYEQYF.

This chain links TRBV7-3 with TRBJ2-2; the match to TRBD2 covers 7 bases. CDR1 and CDR2 from the germline V gene are SGHTA and FQGTGA. V was clipped by 0 bases and J by 1 base; unmatched bases: 2. The CDR3 runs to 16 residues. CDR3 region: CASSLTSGLNTGELFF. DNA for the CDR3: TGTGCCAGCAGCTTAACTAGCGGGTTGAACACCGGGGAGCTGTTTTTT.

The genes are TRBV2 and TRBJ2-3; unclear D gene. Per the germline V gene, CDR1 is SNHLY and CDR2 is FYNNEI. Trimming shortened V by 5 bases and J by 1 base, and 7 bases separated the two germline ends. The CDR3 is made up of 13 amino acids. This chain's CDR3 is CASSIGRTDTQYF. CDR3 bases: TGTGCCAGCAGTATCGGACGCACAGATACGCAGTATTTT.

The chain recombines TRBV2 with TRBJ1-1; weak D call: TRBD1 (5 bases). The CDR3 covers 14 residues. Germline CDR1 SNHLY, CDR2 FYNNEI. Trimming shortened V by 6 bases and J by 3 bases, and 14 bases separated the two germline ends. DNA of the CDR3: TGTGCCAGCAGGCAGGTATGGGGCGACACTGAAGCTTTCTTT. This sequence encodes CASRQVWGDTEAFF. Full variable domain (missing parts from reference TRBV2 and TRBJ1-1): EPEVTQTPSHQVTQMGQEVILRCVPISNHLYFYWYRQILGQKVEFLVSFYNNEISEKSEIFDDQFSVERPDGSNFTLKIRSTKLEDSAMYFCASRQVWGDTEAFFGQGTRLTVV.